These 28 T cell receptor beta chains originate from one sample sequenced in a study of blood T cell repertoires in COVID-19. This table comes from immunoSEQ multiplex PCR, and its TCRdb copy is limited to in-frame clones, with some not included. The sample contains 200,000 to 250,000 clones, 85% of which appear only once. The sequenced sample was peripheral blood. These receptors were obtained from a man aged 45 to 65 who had recovered from COVID-19.

This chain connects TRBV29-1 to TRBJ2-7, with a possible D match to TRBD2 (6 bases). The CDR3 is 12 residues long. Germline CDR1 and CDR2: SQVTM and ANQGSEA. The V end was cut by 2 bases, the J end by 7 bases, with 12 bases between. The CDR3 coding sequence is TGCAGCGTTGAATGGGGGACTTCAGAGCAGTACTTC. This encodes CSVEWGTSEQYF.

The rearrangement uses TRBV27 and TRBJ1-1, with TRBD1 matching 7 bases. The length of the CDR3 is 14 residues. From germline, CDR1 is MNHEY and CDR2 SMNVEV (reference sequence). The V gene end was trimmed by 4 bases and the J gene end by 2 bases; junction bases not matched to a gene: 4. The CDR3 region has the DNA TGTGCCAGCAGTTGGCGACAGGGTAACACTGAAGCTTTCTTT. Translation: CASSWRQGNTEAFF.

This sequence joins TRBV9 and TRBJ1-1, with 10 bases aligning to TRBD1. CDR1 and CDR2 (germline): SGDLS, YYNGEE. Trimming removed 5 bases from V and 5 bases from J; junction bases left unmatched: 6. This CDR3 has 14 amino acids. This chain's CDR3 is CASSAGTGATEAFF. CDR3 sequence (DNA): TGTGCCAGCAGTGCGGGGACAGGGGCAACTGAAGCTTTCTTT.

The rearrangement joins TRBV3-1 (or the pseudogene TRBV3-2) to TRBJ2-4; TRBD2 agrees at 14 bases. Germline V gene lookup returns CDR1 LGHDT and CDR2 YNNKEL (reference sequence). The CDR3 has 19 amino acids. The trim removed 5 bases at V and 0 bases at J, leaving 9 bases unmatched. This CDR3 is CASSDVTSGRALAKNIQYF. The CDR3 region has the DNA TGTGCCAGCAGCGATGTGACTAGCGGGAGGGCTCTAGCCAAAAACATTCAGTACTTC.

J is TRBJ2-2 and V is TRBV19, with TRBD1 matching over 8 bases. J gave up 6 bases and V 11 bases, and 5 bases lay outside the gene matches. The CDR3 covers 12 residues. The germline gives CDR1 LNHDA, CDR2 SQIVND (reference sequence). CDR3 DNA sequence: TGTGCCTGCGGGACAGGAGCCGGGGAGCTGTTTTTT. Translated: CACGTGAGELFF. Full variable domain (missing parts from reference TRBV19 and TRBJ2-2): DGGITQSPKYLFRKEGQNVTLSCEQNLNHDAMYWYRQDPGQGLRLIYYSQIVNDFQKGDIAEGYSVSREKKESFPLTVTSAQKNPTAFYLCACGTGAGELFFGEGSRLTVL.

This CDR3 reads CATSMRPSGRRNTGELFF. Here the CDR3 DNA reads TGTGCCACCAGCATGCGCCCTAGCGGGAGAAGGAACACCGGGGAGCTGTTTTTT. The chain employs TRBV15 and TRBJ2-2, with 10 nucleotides matching TRBD2. The ends lost 4 bases at V and 1 base at J; junction bases unmatched: 9. The CDR3 runs to 18 residues. CDR1 is LNHNV, CDR2 YYDKDF, per germline (reference sequence).

The genes are TRBV7-9 and TRBJ1-5; 9 bases are shared with TRBD1. The V gene's germline CDR1 is SEHNR and CDR2 FQNEAQ (reference sequence). This CDR3 comprises 14 residues. The V and J ends lost 5 bases and 7 bases, in that order; junction bases with no gene match: 6. CDR3 loop: CASSRGTGKQPQHF. In DNA, the CDR3 is TGTGCCAGCAGCCGCGGGACAGGGAAACAGCCCCAGCATTTT.

J is TRBJ1-1 and V is TRBV5-6; 8 nucleotides match TRBD1. Trimming at V came to 3 bases and at J to 6 bases, leaving 7 bases not matched to a gene. Germline CDR1 SGHDT, CDR2 YYEEEE. The CDR3 has 14 amino acids. CDR3 nucleotide sequence: TGTGCCAGCAGCTACAGGGGGACCAGAGCTGAAGCTTTCTTT. Its protein is CASSYRGTRAEAFF.

This chain links TRBV2 with TRBJ2-3; a weak D match, TRBD1 (5 bases). The CDR3 consists of 14 residues. Germline V gene data show CDR1 as SNHLY and CDR2 as FYNNEI. V lost 6 bases and J 2 bases, leaving 12 bases between the germline ends. CDR3 DNA: TGTGCCAGCAGGAGTCAGGGCAACACAGATACGCAGTATTTT. As protein: CASRSQGNTDTQYF.

This chain links TRBV4-2 with TRBJ2-3; 8 bases are shared with TRBD1. The junction had 8 bases not matched to a gene; V was cut back by 3 bases and J by 3 bases. CDR3 length: 16 amino acids. The germline V gene has CDR1 LGHNA and CDR2 YNFKEQ. CDR3 sequence (DNA): TGTGCCAGCAGCCAGACCGGGACAGGAGTAACAGATACGCAGTATTTT. Translated: CASSQTGTGVTDTQYF.

The rearrangement uses TRBV5-1 and TRBJ1-2, with TRBD1 matching over 8 bases. Germline-derived CDR1 and CDR2 are SGHRS and YFSETQ. The V gene end was trimmed by 8 bases and the J gene end by 6 bases; junction bases not matched to a gene: 15. This CDR3 contains 15 residues. The CDR3 DNA sequence: TGCGCCAGTGCCAAGCGACCAGGGGGCGAGCATGGCTACACCTTC. This encodes CASAKRPGGEHGYTF.

The genes are TRBV30 and TRBJ1-6; TRBD1 matches at 7 bases. The CDR3 is 15 amino acids. Germline CDR1 is GTSNPN and CDR2 is SVGIG (reference sequence). J was trimmed by 9 bases and V by 3 bases; bases with no gene match: 11. The CDR3 DNA follows: TGTGCCTGGAGGGAAACAGGGGAGGTTGGTTCACCCCTCCACTTT. Protein: CAWRETGEVGSPLHF.

V is TRBV5-6 and J is TRBJ2-1, with TRBD2 matching 8 bases. V shed 2 bases, J shed 4 bases, and the junction held 5 bases outside the gene matches. Germline V CDR1 and CDR2: SGHDT, YYEEEE. This CDR3 is 15 amino acids long. The CDR3 here is CASSFSGRSYNEQFF. The CDR3 DNA reads TGTGCCAGCAGCTTCAGCGGGAGATCGTACAATGAGCAGTTCTTC.

The rearrangement uses TRBV25-1 and TRBJ2-7; possible D gene TRBD2, 6 bases. The CDR3 totals 18 residues. Germline CDR1 and CDR2: MGHDK and SYGVNS. Trimming removed 0 bases at V and 5 bases at J, with 23 bases between. The CDR3 nucleotides read TGTGCCAGCAGTGAATATATTCTCGGAGGACTATTTAGCCACGAGCAGTACTTC. Translating it yields CASSEYILGGLFSHEQYF.

The chain employs TRBV28 and TRBJ1-5; D remains unclear. V was pared by 7 bases and J by 1 base, with 11 bases between. This CDR3 is 14 amino acids long. Germline-derived CDR1 and CDR2 are MDHEN and SYDVKM. CDR3 protein: CASTLPLSNQPQHF. As DNA, the CDR3 is TGTGCCAGCACTCTACCGTTAAGCAATCAGCCCCAGCATTTT. The full variable domain, completed using reference TRBV28 and TRBJ1-5, is DVKVTQSSRYLVKRTGEKVFLECVQDMDHENMFWYRQDPGLGLRLIYFSYDVKMKEKGDIPEGYSVSREKKERFSLILESASTNQTSMYLCASTLPLSNQPQHFGDGTRLSIL.

The V call is TRBV28, the J call TRBJ1-3; a possible D gene is TRBD1 (6 bases). Germline V gene data show CDR1 as MDHEN and CDR2 as SYDVKM. The CDR3 sequence is 15 residues long. Trimming stripped 5 bases from V and 0 bases from J, with 11 bases between. CDR3 sequence (DNA): TGTGCCAGCAGTACTGCCAGGGGCTCTGGAAACACCATATATTTT. Translating it yields CASSTARGSGNTIYF. The complete variable domain, with remaining parts taken from reference TRBV28 and TRBJ1-3, reads DVKVTQSSRYLVKRTGEKVFLECVQDMDHENMFWYRQDPGLGLRLIYFSYDVKMKEKGDIPEGYSVSREKKERFSLILESASTNQTSMYLCASSTARGSGNTIYFGEGSWLTVV.

In its sample, this clone was seen a few times. The V gene is TRBV27, the J gene TRBJ2-3; D is undetermined. The CDR3 totals 14 residues. In germline, CDR1 is MNHEY, CDR2 SMNVEV (reference sequence). V was trimmed by 3 bases and J by 1 base, leaving 8 bases between them. The DNA for the CDR3 is TGTGCCAGCAGTTTTTCTCGTCGCACAGATACGCAGTATTTT. It is translated as CASSFSRRTDTQYF.

V usage is TRBV6-5 and J usage is TRBJ1-4; D remains ambiguous. Germline-derived CDR1 and CDR2 are MNHEY and SVGAGI. The CDR3 loop spans 14 amino acids. The ends were cut back, 0 bases at V and 4 bases at J, with 6 bases in the middle. Here the CDR3 reads CASSYSENNEKLFF. In DNA form, the CDR3 reads TGTGCCAGCAGTTACTCTGAGAATAATGAAAAACTGTTTTTT.

This clone was picked up a small number of times. The chain carries TRBV27 and TRBJ2-7; TRBD2 matches 11 bases. This CDR3 has 14 amino acids. The germline V gene encodes CDR1 MNHEY and CDR2 SMNVEV (reference sequence). The trim removed 5 bases at V and 4 bases at J, leaving 4 bases unmatched. The CDR3 spells CASSPGTSGYEQYF. The CDR3 nucleotides are TGTGCCAGCAGTCCCGGGACTAGCGGATACGAGCAGTACTTC.

This chain uses TRBV10-2 with TRBJ1-6; TRBD1 is a possible D gene (5 bases). Germline assignment: CDR1 WSHSY and CDR2 SAAADI. V lost 1 base, J lost 10 bases, and 11 bases lay in between. This CDR3 contains 14 residues. CDR3 region: CASSELGVGSPLHF. As DNA, the CDR3 is TGCGCCAGCAGTGAGTTAGGGGTTGGCTCACCCCTCCACTTT.

This CDR3 is CASSSGLSTDTQYF. The CDR3 region has the DNA TGTGCCAGCAGTTCGGGACTCAGCACAGATACGCAGTATTTT. The chain recombines TRBV27 with TRBJ2-3; tentatively, D is TRBD2 (6 bases). CDR1 is MNHEY, CDR2 SMNVEV, per germline (reference sequence). The CDR3 spans 14 residues. V was clipped by 4 bases and J by 0 bases, with 8 bases between them.

V usage is TRBV5-1 and J usage is TRBJ1-6; the match to TRBD1 covers 8 bases. CDR3 length: 16 residues. Germline CDR1 is SGHRS and CDR2 is YFSETQ. V gave up 5 bases and J gave up 10 bases; unmatched junction bases: 14. For the CDR3, the DNA is TGCGCCAGCAGTTATTCATCGACAGGGGAAGGCTCACCCCTCCACTTT. Its protein product is CASSYSSTGEGSPLHF.

The J gene is TRBJ2-2, the V gene TRBV15; D remains ambiguous. The V gene lost 5 bases and the J gene lost 8 bases, with 15 bases spanning the gap. The CDR3 loop spans 14 amino acids. Per germline, CDR1 LNHNV and CDR2 YYDKDF (reference sequence). The CDR3 DNA follows: TGTGCCACCAGCTCGAGACAACCAGCTGGGGAGCTGTTTTTT. Translated, it gives CATSSRQPAGELFF.

DNA of the CDR3: TGCGCCAGCAGTCAATCCTTTATCACGGGGACAGGGAAAGAGACCCAGTACTTC. The encoded protein is CASSQSFITGTGKETQYF. The chain has TRBV23-1 and TRBJ2-5, with TRBD1 matching 9 bases. TRBV23-1 is assigned to the ORF class and has an uncertain function. V lost 0 bases and J lost 3; bases outside the gene matches: 11. The CDR3 length is 18 residues.

V and J are TRBV6-5 and TRBJ2-5, with unresolved D. Per the germline V gene, CDR1 is MNHEY and CDR2 is SVGAGI. CDR3 length: 16 residues. Trimming shortened V by 0 bases and J by 5 bases, and 16 bases separated the two germline ends. CDR3 nucleotides: TGTGCCAGCAGTTACTCGGGCAGCCAGTGGGTGGAGACCCAGTACTTC. Its protein is CASSYSGSQWVETQYF.

V usage is TRBV27 and J usage is TRBJ2-7, with 8 bases aligning to TRBD1. V shed 4 bases, J shed 3 bases, and the junction held 5 bases outside the gene matches. There are 14 residues in the CDR3. Germline assignment: CDR1 MNHEY and CDR2 SMNVEV (reference sequence). The CDR3 loop is CASSSPGQDYEQYF. CDR3 sequence (DNA): TGTGCCAGCAGTTCCCCGGGACAGGACTACGAGCAGTACTTC.

The chain joins TRBV6-5 to TRBJ2-3, with 7 bases fitting TRBD1. The CDR3 totals 15 residues. Trimming removed 7 bases from V and 2 bases from J; junction bases left unmatched: 9. Germline CDR1 MNHEY, CDR2 SVGAGI. CDR3 amino acids: CASNSGTDNTDTQYF. The DNA for the CDR3 is TGTGCCAGCAATTCGGGGACAGATAACACAGATACGCAGTATTTT.

As for this clone: Other DNA sequences in this sample translate to the same CDR3. The chain links TRBV28 to TRBJ1-2, with 7 bases lining up with TRBD1. This CDR3 is built from 17 residues. CDR1 and CDR2 (germline): MDHEN, SYDVKM. Trimming at V came to 3 bases and at J to 2 bases, leaving 12 bases not matched to a gene. The CDR3 nucleotides are TGTGCCAGCAGTTTCTCCACTACAGGGACAGACAACTATGGCTACACCTTC. This sequence encodes CASSFSTTGTDNYGYTF.